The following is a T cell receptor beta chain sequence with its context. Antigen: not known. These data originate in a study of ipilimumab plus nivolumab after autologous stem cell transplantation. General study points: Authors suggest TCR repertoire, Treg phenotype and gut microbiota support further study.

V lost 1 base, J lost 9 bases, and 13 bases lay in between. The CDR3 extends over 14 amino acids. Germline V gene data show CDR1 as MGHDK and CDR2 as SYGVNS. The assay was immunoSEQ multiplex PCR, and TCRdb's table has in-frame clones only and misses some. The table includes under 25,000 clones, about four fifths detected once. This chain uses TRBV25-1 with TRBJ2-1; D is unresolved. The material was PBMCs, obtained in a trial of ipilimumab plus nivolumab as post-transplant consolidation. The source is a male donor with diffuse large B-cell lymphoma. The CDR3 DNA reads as TGTGCCAGCAGTGAATTCAAAGGGTCGACTGAGCAGTTCTTC. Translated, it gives CASSEFKGSTEQFF.